The following is a T cell receptor beta chain sequence with its context. Source study methods: Estimated nucleated cell counts came from reference gene primer amplification. This table comes from immunoSEQ multiplex PCR, and its TCRdb copy is limited to in-frame clones, with some not included. The V and J calls and clone size come from that table; D and trimming were worked out from the DNA. The table shows hundreds of thousands of clones, with 86% occurring only once. The data were taken from a study of blood T cell repertoires in COVID-19. Whole-study context: COVID-19 samples collected from the United States, Italy and Spain covered acute and convalescent phases. The cDNA or gDNA used as material had been derived from T cells, B-cell-depleted T cells, or PBMCs.

CDR1 and CDR2 (germline): SGHVS, FQNEAQ. Trimming cost V 3 bases and J 6 bases; bases outside gene matches: 8. CDR3 size: 16 residues. The sequenced material came from peripheral blood. The rearrangement links TRBV7-8 to TRBJ2-3, with 11 bases lining up with TRBD2. This clonotype was sampled from a woman aged 80 or over with COVID-19, enrolled during active disease. Here the CDR3 reads CASSFIAGGVQDTQYF. The CDR3 DNA is TGTGCCAGCAGCTTCATAGCGGGGGGGGTCCAGGATACGCAGTATTTT.